Below, 32 T cell receptor beta chains from the same sample are listed, as sequenced in a study of CD8 T cells in Susac syndrome. Random hexamers were used to reverse transcribe the RNA input (about 0.45 to 1 ug). A single record per CDR3 protein comes from TCRdb applying MiXCR to the immunoSEQ multiplex PCR reads. The sample comprises about 140,000 distinct CDR3 sequences, 85% to 95% of which are singletons, and over 0.15% rests with the top ten. The sequencing input was CD8+ T cells from PBMCs. These receptors originate from a human donor with Susac syndrome.

This rearrangement joins TRBV5-1 to TRBJ1-2, with 7 bases aligning to TRBD1. Unmatched junction bases numbered 13, after V lost 4 bases and J lost 7 bases. Looked up from germline, CDR1 is SGHRS and CDR2 is YFSETQ. This CDR3 has 15 residues. The CDR3 coding sequence is TGCGCCAGCAGCGTCGGGACAGAATATGTCTTTGGCTACACCTTC. It codes for CASSVGTEYVFGYTF.

The gene calls are TRBV6-1 and TRBJ1-2; D is perhaps TRBD1 (5 bases). CDR3 size: 15 residues. Between the trimmed V and J ends, which lost 3 bases and 5 bases, there was a span of 16 bases. The germline V gene has CDR1 MNHNS and CDR2 SASEGT. The CDR3 spells CASSDLIDGAYGYTF. The CDR3 nucleotides are TGTGCCAGCAGTGATTTGATAGACGGGGCTTATGGCTACACCTTC.

This clonotype occurred once. This sequence joins TRBV27 and TRBJ2-1; 9 bases agree with TRBD1. Losses at the gene ends were 5 bases for V and 5 bases for J; bases not matched to a gene: 4. The germline gives CDR1 MNHEY, CDR2 SMNVEV (reference sequence). The CDR3 runs 14 residues. The CDR3 spells CASSHGTGNNEQFF. In nucleotides, the CDR3 is TGTGCCAGCAGTCACGGGACAGGGAACAATGAGCAGTTCTTC.

The genes are TRBV27 and TRBJ2-3; D perhaps matches TRBD1 (6 bases). The CDR3 is 18 residues long. Germline V CDR1 and CDR2: MNHEY, SMNVEV (reference sequence). Trimming removed 4 bases from V and 0 bases from J, with 20 bases in between. CDR3 amino acids: CASSSLPRGLTSTDTQYF. The CDR3 nucleotides read TGTGCCAGCAGTTCCCTCCCCAGGGGCCTCACTAGCACAGATACGCAGTATTTT.

V is TRBV20-1 and J is TRBJ2-3; TRBD2 aligns across 8 bases. The CDR3 spans 14 residues. V lost 6 bases, J lost 2 bases, and 7 bases stayed unmatched. The germline V gene has CDR1 DFQATT and CDR2 SNEGSKA (reference sequence). This CDR3 reads CSAPPGGATDTQYF. The DNA for the CDR3 is TGCAGTGCCCCCCCGGGGGGGGCCACAGATACGCAGTATTTT.

The gene calls are TRBV29-1 and TRBJ2-7, with D unclear. V was shortened by 7 bases and J by 3 bases, with 13 bases between the two germline ends. Germline V lookup: CDR1 SQVTM, CDR2 ANQGSEA. This CDR3 has 12 amino acids. CDR3 in DNA: TGCAGCGCATTAGGCAGTCACTACGAGCAGTACTTC. Translating it yields CSALGSHYEQYF.

The V gene is TRBV5-4, the J gene TRBJ2-7; D remains ambiguous. Germline CDR1 and CDR2: SGHNT and YYREEE (reference sequence). Trimming left V 0 bases short and J 1 base short, with 8 bases between. The length of the CDR3 is 14 residues. This CDR3 is CASSLAWSSYEQYF. CDR3 sequence (DNA): TGTGCCAGCAGCTTGGCCTGGTCTTCCTACGAGCAGTACTTC.

The CDR3 spells CSVWAPGQADYEQYF. The CDR3 DNA follows: TGCAGCGTCTGGGCTCCGGGACAGGCCGACTACGAGCAGTACTTC. The rearrangement links TRBV29-1 to TRBJ2-7, with 8 bases identical to TRBD1. The ends lost 6 bases at V and 3 bases at J; junction bases unmatched: 13. Germline CDR1 SQVTM, CDR2 ANQGSEA. The CDR3 runs 15 residues.

About this clonotype: The junction departs from germline at one end; a sequencing error may be responsible. The chain is built from TRBV29-1 and TRBJ1-1; D gene unclear. Germline CDR1 and CDR2: SQVTM and ANQGSEA. There are 8 residues in the CDR3. CDR3 sequence: CGSTEAFF. CDR3 nucleotide sequence: TGTGGGAGCACTGAAGCTTTCTTT.

The rearrangement uses TRBV6-1 and TRBJ2-7, with 10 bases fitting TRBD2. Trimming cost V 9 bases and J 3 bases; bases outside gene matches: 17. CDR3 size: 17 residues. Germline lookup yields CDR1 MNHNS and CDR2 SASEGT. CDR3 nucleotides: TGTGCCAGTACCGGGACTAGCGAGACGAACACGGACTACGAGCAGTACTTC. Translating it yields CASTGTSETNTDYEQYF.

This clonotype is a singleton in its sample. The chain couples TRBV7-6 to TRBJ2-7; D is uncertain. Trimming removed 4 bases at V and 3 bases at J, with 10 bases between. The V gene's germline CDR1 is SGHVS and CDR2 FNYEAQ. This CDR3 contains 13 residues. In DNA, the CDR3 is TGTGCCAGCAGCTCCGAACTCGGCTACGAGCAGTACTTC. Its translation is CASSSELGYEQYF.

The chain is built from TRBV20-1 and TRBJ1-1; no reliable D call. Germline V gene sequence: CDR1 DFQATT, CDR2 SNEGSKA (reference sequence). V dropped 0 bases and J dropped 1 base, with 6 bases sitting between them. The CDR3 runs 13 residues. The CDR3 DNA reads TGCAGTGCTAGAGAGATTACGAACACTGAAGCTTTCTTT. Protein: CSAREITNTEAFF.

The V gene is TRBV27, the J gene TRBJ2-7, with D possibly TRBD1 on 6 matching bases. The germline CDR1 and CDR2 sequences are MNHEY and SMNVEV (reference sequence). V was cut by 3 bases and J by 3 bases, with 12 bases left in between. The CDR3 sequence is 14 residues long. The CDR3 bases are TGTGCCAGCAGTTTCTTAGGACAGCGCTACGAGCAGTACTTC. This sequence encodes CASSFLGQRYEQYF.

CDR3 residues: CASRGYTDTQYF. The CDR3 DNA reads TGTGCCAGCAGGGGTTACACAGATACGCAGTATTTT. The chain is built from TRBV6-6 and TRBJ2-3; D not certain. Germline V gene sequence: CDR1 MNHNY, CDR2 SVGAGI (reference sequence). V was trimmed by 6 bases and J by 2 bases, leaving 6 bases between them. CDR3 length equals 12 residues.

The chain recombines TRBV19 with TRBJ1-1, with D hard to call. CDR1 LNHDA and CDR2 SQIVND come from the germline V gene (reference sequence). The CDR3 totals 13 residues. V was shortened by 6 bases and J by 4 bases, with 12 bases between the two germline ends. CDR3 residues: CASRENSGTEAFF. The CDR3 nucleotides are TGTGCCAGTAGGGAAAATTCGGGCACTGAAGCTTTCTTT.

This chain connects TRBV12-3 or TRBV12-4 to TRBJ1-2; D might be TRBD1 (6 bases). The V end was cut by 6 bases, the J end by 4 bases, with 15 bases between. CDR3 size: 14 residues. CDR3 sequence reads: CASSPDRLGYGYTF. In DNA form, the CDR3 reads TGTGCCAGCAGCCCCGACAGGTTGGGCTATGGCTACACCTTC.

The chain combines TRBV6-5 with TRBJ1-4, with D unresolved. The CDR3 is 17 amino acids. Trimming shortened V by 2 bases and J by 0 bases, and 13 bases separated the two germline ends. CDR1 and CDR2 from the germline V gene are MNHEY and SVGAGI. CDR3 sequence: CASSYGEVPPTNEKLFF. The CDR3 coding sequence is TGTGCCAGCAGTTACGGGGAAGTTCCCCCAACTAATGAAAAACTGTTTTTT.

The table lists this clonotype with a count of one. The chain is built from TRBV5-1 and TRBJ2-2; TRBD1 matches 7 bases. CDR3 length: 12 amino acids. Germline V gene sequence: CDR1 SGHRS, CDR2 YFSETQ. J gave up 9 bases and V 5 bases, and 4 bases lay outside the gene matches. The chain's CDR3 is CASRTGVRELFF. CDR3 nucleotide sequence: TGCGCCAGCAGAACAGGGGTCAGGGAGCTGTTTTTT.

The J gene is TRBJ2-5, the V gene TRBV28; 7 bases match TRBD1. This CDR3 has 13 residues. CDR1 and CDR2 (germline): MDHEN, SYDVKM. Trimming at V came to 7 bases and at J to 3 bases, leaving 5 bases not matched to a gene. The CDR3 protein is CASTGDSKETQYF. Written as DNA, the CDR3 is TGTGCCAGCACCGGGGACAGTAAAGAGACCCAGTACTTC. The whole variable domain, filled in from reference TRBV28 and TRBJ2-5, reads DVKVTQSSRYLVKRTGEKVFLECVQDMDHENMFWYRQDPGLGLRLIYFSYDVKMKEKGDIPEGYSVSREKKERFSLILESASTNQTSMYLCASTGDSKETQYFGPGTRLLVL.

The rearrangement links TRBV5-6 to TRBJ2-3; tentative D call: TRBD2 (6 bases). CDR1 is SGHDT, CDR2 YYEEEE, per germline. There are 16 residues in the CDR3. V shed 6 bases and J shed 1 base, with 18 bases lying between them. The CDR3 sequence is CASIRRTREGTDTQYF. CDR3 sequence (DNA): TGTGCCAGCATCCGAAGGACCAGGGAGGGCACAGATACGCAGTATTTT.

This sequence joins TRBV6-1 and TRBJ2-1; 9 bases align to TRBD2. Trimming at V came to 10 bases and at J to 8 bases, leaving 12 bases not matched to a gene. This CDR3 has 14 residues. The germline CDR1 and CDR2 sequences are MNHNS and SASEGT. The CDR3 spells CAIHDAGGLYEQFF. CDR3 nucleotide sequence: TGTGCCATCCACGATGCGGGAGGGCTATATGAGCAGTTCTTC.

CDR3: CASSANRFYSGANVLTF. Written as DNA, the CDR3 is TGTGCCAGCAGCGCCAACAGGTTCTACTCTGGGGCCAACGTCCTGACTTTC. This chain uses TRBV9 with TRBJ2-6; a possible D gene is TRBD1 (5 bases). This CDR3 has 17 residues. V was pared by 3 bases and J by 0 bases, with 13 bases between. Germline CDR1 reads SGDLS; CDR2 reads YYNGEE.

The rearrangement joins TRBV20-1 to TRBJ2-2; D unresolved. Between the trimmed V and J ends, which lost 0 bases and 5 bases, there was a span of 10 bases. CDR1 and CDR2 from the germline V gene are DFQATT and SNEGSKA (reference sequence). CDR3 length: 14 residues. CDR3 coding DNA: TGCAGTGCTAGAGACAGACTCCTAACCGGGGAGCTGTTTTTT. Translating it yields CSARDRLLTGELFF.

In its sample, this clonotype was seen once. J is TRBJ1-1 and V is TRBV9; 8 bases are a match to TRBD1. The CDR3 sequence is 15 residues long. The ends lost 3 bases at V and 12 bases at J; junction bases unmatched: 16. The germline V gene encodes CDR1 SGDLS and CDR2 YYNGEE. Here the CDR3 reads CASSEGTGFGGKTFF. The CDR3 DNA reads as TGTGCCAGCAGCGAGGGGACAGGATTTGGCGGGAAGACTTTCTTT.

V is TRBV7-9 and J is TRBJ2-5; weak D call: TRBD2 (6 bases). The CDR3 consists of 15 residues. Germline-derived CDR1 and CDR2 are SEHNR and FQNEAQ (reference sequence). V shed 4 bases and J shed 5 bases, with 17 bases lying between them. For the CDR3, the DNA is TGTGCCAGCAGCTCCCCCGGTTACCGGGAGGAGACCCAGTACTTC. It specifies CASSSPGYREETQYF. Using reference TRBV7-9 and TRBJ2-5 for the parts outside the CDR3, the full variable domain is DTGVSQNPRHKITKRGQNVTFRCDPISEHNRLYWYRQTLGQGPEFLTYFQNEAQLEKSRLLSDRFSAERPKGSFSTLEIQRTEQGDSAMYLCASSSPGYREETQYFGPGTRLLVL.

The V and J genes are TRBV11-2 and TRBJ2-1, with 8 bases fitting TRBD1. From germline, CDR1 is SGHAT and CDR2 FQNNGV. V gave up 2 bases and J gave up 6 bases; unmatched junction bases: 9. The length of the CDR3 is 16 residues. The CDR3: CASSLPGQGLFNEQFF. In nucleotides, the CDR3 is TGTGCCAGCAGCTTACCCGGACAGGGCTTGTTCAATGAGCAGTTCTTC.

The rearrangement links TRBV20-1 to TRBJ1-5; 9 bases map to TRBD1. The CDR3 runs 14 residues. CDR1 is DFQATT and CDR2 is SNEGSKA in the germline V gene (reference sequence). The V segment lost 5 bases and the J segment 7 bases; nucleotides outside the gene matches: 9. The CDR3 coding sequence is TGCAGTGCTTCGTCGACAGGGGGATGGCAGCCCCAGCATTTT. Protein product: CSASSTGGWQPQHF.

V gene TRBV24-1 combines with J gene TRBJ2-2; 10 nucleotides match TRBD2. CDR1 KGHDR and CDR2 SFDVKD come from the germline V gene. V lost 3 bases and J lost 1; bases outside the gene matches: 7. This CDR3 contains 18 residues. The CDR3 nucleotides are TGTGCCACCAGTGATCCCCAAGGACTAGCGGTGAACACCGGGGAGCTGTTTTTT. Protein: CATSDPQGLAVNTGELFF.

J is TRBJ2-1 and V is TRBV27, with D hard to call. V was cut by 6 bases and J by 3 bases, with 15 bases left in between. Germline V gives CDR1 MNHEY, CDR2 SMNVEV (reference sequence). This CDR3 has 15 residues. For the CDR3, the DNA is TGTGCCAGCAGCCCCCACGCGGAATACTACAATGAGCAGTTCTTC. Translated, it gives CASSPHAEYYNEQFF.

On this clonotype itself: One end of the junction is discordant with germline, which a read error may explain. The gene calls are TRBV5-4 and TRBJ2-7; 10 nucleotides align to TRBD1. The CDR3 covers 15 residues. Per the germline V gene, CDR1 is SGHNT and CDR2 is YYREEE (reference sequence). CDR3 nucleotides: TGTGCCAGCAGGTTGGGACAGGGGTTGCCCTACGAGCAGTACTTC. Protein product: CASRLGQGLPYEQYF.

V usage is TRBV3-1 and J usage is TRBJ2-7, with 13 bases that match TRBD2. The V gene's germline CDR1 is LGHDT and CDR2 YNNKEL (reference sequence). The length of the CDR3 is 15 residues. J gave up 5 bases and V 3 bases, and 4 bases lay outside the gene matches. The CDR3 sequence: CASSHETSGRNEQYF. CDR3 sequence (DNA): TGTGCCAGCAGCCACGAGACTAGCGGGAGGAACGAGCAGTACTTC.

The chain is built from TRBV15 and TRBJ1-5, with TRBD1 as a possible D gene (5 bases). CDR1 is LNHNV and CDR2 is YYDKDF in the germline V gene (reference sequence). V was shortened by 0 bases and J by 6 bases, with 9 bases between the two germline ends. The CDR3 is 14 amino acids. CDR3 DNA: TGTGCCACCAGCAGAGACAGGGATAGTCAGCCCCAGCATTTT. This codes for CATSRDRDSQPQHF.